Presented here are 18 T cell receptor beta chains from one specimen sequenced in a study of blood T cell repertoires in COVID-19. TCRdb's copy holds only in-frame clones and misses some; the assay was immunoSEQ multiplex PCR. The repertoire holds nearly 250,000 clones, with almost 85% as singletons. The material sequenced was PBMCs or T cells enriched from blood (not recorded which). These receptors were taken from a woman aged 45 to 65 with acute COVID-19.

The V call is TRBV6-6, the J call TRBJ1-5; the match to TRBD1 covers 7 bases. Per the germline V gene, CDR1 is MNHNY and CDR2 is SVGAGI (reference sequence). After removal of 5 bases from V and 0 bases from J, the junction contained 10 bases not matched to a gene. The CDR3 contains 17 residues. For the CDR3, the DNA is TGTGCCAGCAGTCCGACAGGGAGGTTTTATAGCAATCAGCCCCAGCATTTT. Amino acids: CASSPTGRFYSNQPQHF.

This rearrangement joins TRBV25-1 to TRBJ2-3; D remains unclear. The germline gives CDR1 MGHDK, CDR2 SYGVNS. Trimming removed 3 bases at V and 4 bases at J, with 11 bases between. The CDR3 is 14 residues long. CDR3 coding DNA: TGTGCCAGCAGTGACACTTTATCCTCAGATACGCAGTATTTT. It is translated as CASSDTLSSDTQYF.

The chain employs TRBV3-1 (or the pseudogene TRBV3-2) and TRBJ2-1; 7 bases match TRBD2. The germline V gene encodes CDR1 LGHDT and CDR2 YNNKEL (reference sequence). The CDR3 extends over 13 amino acids. J gave up 10 bases and V 1 base, and 4 bases lay outside the gene matches. DNA for the CDR3: TGTGCCAGCAGCCAAGCGGGGCGGGGGGAGCAGTTCTTC. Translating gives CASSQAGRGEQFF.

The genes are TRBV11-2 and TRBJ2-7; tentatively, D is TRBD1 (5 bases). The V end lost 0 bases, the J end lost 6 bases, and 15 bases lay between the germline ends. CDR1 and CDR2 from the germline V gene are SGHAT and FQNNGV. This CDR3 comprises 15 residues. This CDR3 is CASSLDLQDETEQYF. In nucleotides, the CDR3 is TGTGCCAGCAGCTTAGATCTACAGGACGAAACCGAGCAGTACTTC.

This CDR3 reads CASRDGQGDQPQHF. CDR3 sequence (DNA): TGTGCCAGTAGGGACGGACAGGGCGATCAGCCCCAGCATTTT. The chain has TRBV19 and TRBJ1-5; TRBD1 matches at 8 bases. Unmatched junction bases numbered 6, after V lost 6 bases and J lost 5 bases. The CDR3 runs to 14 residues. Germline V gives CDR1 LNHDA, CDR2 SQIVND (reference sequence).

Notes on this clone: Other DNA sequences in this specimen translate into the identical CDR3. The chain uses TRBV18 and TRBJ1-5; possible D gene TRBD1, 5 bases. This CDR3 has 14 residues. V lost 3 bases to trimming and J lost 4 bases, with 10 bases between them. Germline V gives CDR1 KGHSH, CDR2 LQKENI. The CDR3 DNA reads as TGTGCCAGCTCACCCCGCAGGGATAATCAGCCCCAGCATTTT. Its protein is CASSPRRDNQPQHF.

The chain joins TRBV21-1 to TRBJ1-2; the D call in the table, TRBD1, was not verified against the DNA. TRBV21-1 is deemed a pseudogene. The CDR3 extends over 15 amino acids. In nucleotides, the CDR3 is TGTGCCAGCAGCAAAGAGGCAGGGCGTAACTATGGCTACACCTTC. It codes for CASSKEAGRNYGYTF.

The rearrangement links TRBV6-2 or TRBV6-3 to TRBJ2-7; possibly TRBD1 for D (5 bases). This CDR3 is 18 amino acids long. Germline CDR1 and CDR2: MNHEY and SVGEGT. Trimming took off 3 bases at V and 1 base at J, with 22 bases between the two ends. CDR3 coding DNA: TGTGCCAGCAGTTATTTCAACAGGCCGACGGTCTCATCCTACGAGCAGTACTTC. It yields the protein CASSYFNRPTVSSYEQYF.

The V and J genes are TRBV7-2 and TRBJ1-3; D is unclear. Trimming cost V 4 bases and J 2 bases, with 12 bases left between them. The CDR3 loop spans 15 amino acids. The germline V gene has CDR1 SGHTA and CDR2 FQGNSA. The CDR3 bases are TGTGCCAGCAGCTCGAGCCCTCACCCTGGAAACACCATATATTTT. It yields the protein CASSSSPHPGNTIYF.

DNA for the CDR3: TGTGCCAGCAGCTTGGCCCCGACAGGTGCCCTCCAAGAGACCCAGTACTTC. It yields the protein CASSLAPTGALQETQYF. The chain links TRBV5-4 to TRBJ2-5, with a possible D match to TRBD1 (6 bases). The length of the CDR3 is 17 residues. V gave up 0 bases and J gave up 1 base, with 16 bases separating them. Germline CDR1 and CDR2: SGHNT and YYREEE (reference sequence).

The chain has TRBV11-2 and TRBJ2-5, with 7 bases fitting TRBD1. This CDR3 region has 14 residues. Germline assignment: CDR1 SGHAT and CDR2 FQNNGV. V gave up 3 bases and J gave up 5 bases; unmatched junction bases: 6. In DNA, the CDR3 is TGTGCCAGCAGCTTCCTAGGGGGCGCGGAGACCCAGTACTTC. This encodes CASSFLGGAETQYF.

The chain links TRBV28 to TRBJ2-7; D perhaps matches TRBD2 (6 bases). The CDR3 consists of 13 residues. Germline-derived CDR1 and CDR2 are MDHEN and SYDVKM. V was cut by 6 bases and J by 7 bases, with 16 bases left in between. This chain's CDR3 is CASSRGTRKEQYF. CDR3 nucleotide sequence: TGTGCCAGCAGCCGCGGGACCCGGAAGGAGCAGTACTTC.

This sequence joins TRBV5-1 and TRBJ2-1; maybe TRBD2 (6 bases). Germline-derived CDR1 and CDR2 are SGHRS and YFSETQ. The V gene lost 0 bases and the J gene lost 0 bases, with 7 bases spanning the gap. This CDR3 has 15 amino acids. CDR3 protein: CASSLAGSSYNEQFF. For the CDR3, the DNA is TGCGCCAGCAGCTTGGCCGGGAGCTCCTACAATGAGCAGTTCTTC. Drawing the rest from reference TRBV5-1 and TRBJ2-1, the complete variable domain is KAGVTQTPRYLIKTRGQQVTLSCSPISGHRSVSWYQQTPGQGLQFLFEYFSETQRNKGNFPGRFSGRQFSNSRSEMNVSTLELGDSALYLCASSLAGSSYNEQFFGPGTRLTVL.

This clone is a singleton in its sample. This chain uses TRBV27 with TRBJ2-2; 9 bases line up with TRBD2. V gave up 7 bases and J gave up 0 bases; unmatched junction bases: 3. Germline CDR1 is MNHEY and CDR2 is SMNVEV (reference sequence). The CDR3 runs to 15 residues. The CDR3 region has the DNA TGTGCCAGCAAAGGCGGGGGGGCGAACACCGGGGAGCTGTTTTTT. Its translation: CASKGGGANTGELFF.

CDR3 coding DNA: TGTGCCATCAGTGCGGCGGATAGCACAGATACGCAGTATTTT. Protein product: CAISAADSTDTQYF. The chain couples TRBV10-3 to TRBJ2-3; no firm D call. The CDR3 runs to 14 residues. CDR1 ENHRY and CDR2 SYGVKD come from the germline V gene. The V gene lost 4 bases and the J gene lost 0 bases, with 8 bases spanning the gap.

The chain has TRBV11-1 and TRBJ2-5, with D perhaps TRBD1 (6 bases). The CDR3 covers 15 residues. Per germline, CDR1 SGHAT and CDR2 FQDESV (reference sequence). V lost 5 bases to trimming and J lost 1 base, with 14 bases between them. CDR3 bases: TGTGCCAGCAGCGAGGGGGTAGGGACCCAAGAGACCCAGTACTTC. Translating it yields CASSEGVGTQETQYF.

J is TRBJ1-1 and V is TRBV30; the D is unclear. The germline V gene encodes CDR1 GTSNPN and CDR2 SVGIG (reference sequence). The germline V and J ends were trimmed by 0 bases and 6 bases, with 8 bases remaining between them. CDR3 length equals 12 residues. The CDR3 DNA sequence: TGTGCCTGGAGTGTGGGCAGCCCTGAAGCTTTCTTT. Amino acids: CAWSVGSPEAFF.

The chain recombines TRBV27 with TRBJ2-1, with 12 bases identical to TRBD2. The CDR3 covers 15 residues. The germline V gene has CDR1 MNHEY and CDR2 SMNVEV (reference sequence). With V trimmed by 6 bases and J by 3 bases, 3 bases remained unmatched. CDR3 nucleotide sequence: TGTGCCAGCAGCCAACTAGCGGGGGGCTACAATGAGCAGTTCTTC. Protein product: CASSQLAGGYNEQFF.